This is a list of T cell receptor beta chains from one sample in a study of neurological immune-mediated disorders. TCRdb re-derived calls from the 5' RACE reads in MiXCR, one entry per CDR3 protein. The repertoire holds tens of thousands of distinct CDR3 sequences, roughly 15% seen once, with roughly 15% in the top ten. The sample taken for sequencing was PBMCs. The source is a female donor with HTLV-1-associated myelopathy (HAM/TSP). The CDR3 runs from the conserved cysteine through the conserved F or W. A D gene is named only where the DNA matches it firmly. Some rows mark clone size as missing; the rest say once, few, many or name a class of expanded clone.

CASSQVRSKSAGELFF TGTGCCAGCAGCCAGGTTCGCTCAAAATCAGCCGGGGAGCTGTTTTTT - TRBJ2-2 many TRBV16
CASNLGTGTQETQYF TGCGCCAGCAATCTCGGGACAGGGACCCAAGAGACCCAGTACTTC TRBD1 TRBJ2-5 many TRBV5-1
CATSFRNPTSGVTGELFF TGTGCCACCAGCTTCCGCAATCCGACTAGCGGGGTAACCGGGGAGCTGTTTTTT TRBD2 TRBJ2-2 many TRBV15
CASSLDRVNSPLHF TGTGCCAGCAGCCTTGACAGGGTCAATTCACCCCTCCACTTT - TRBJ1-6 many TRBV3-2
CASSFRLNQPQHF TGTGCCAGCAGCTTCAGGCTCAATCAGCCCCAGCATTTT - TRBJ1-5 many TRBV7-8
CASSFNIYGYTF TGTGCCAGCAGCTTTAACATCTATGGCTACACCTTC - TRBJ1-2 - TRBV5-8
CASASSGGAYEQYF TGCGCCAGCGCCAGTAGCGGGGGGGCCTACGAGCAGTACTTC TRBD2 TRBJ2-7 - TRBV5-1
CASSFYICSARVPGRGTDTQYF TGTGCCAGCAGCTTCTACATATGCAGTGCTAGGGTCCCGGGAAGGGGCACAGATACGCAGTATTTT - TRBJ2-3 - TRBV7-2
CASSLRGPYPQYF TGTGCCAGCAGTTTGAGGGGCCCTTACCCGCAGTACTTC - TRBJ2-7 many TRBV27
CACSLQGARSEAFF TGTGCCTGCAGCTTACAGGGGGCGCGCTCTGAAGCTTTCTTT TRBD1 TRBJ1-1 - TRBV7-2
CASSLDDSHSPLHF TGTGCCAGCAGCTTGGATGACAGCCATTCACCCCTCCACTTT - TRBJ1-6 many TRBV5-5
CSVVEAGTDTQYF TGCAGCGTTGTGGAGGCGGGGACAGATACGCAGTATTTT - TRBJ2-3 many TRBV29-1
CASSWGHKNTEAFF TGTGCCAGCAGCTGGGGACATAAGAACACTGAAGCTTTCTTT - TRBJ1-1 many TRBV7-9
CSARTHRGVDEQYF TGCAGTGCTAGAACGCACAGGGGGGTGGACGAGCAGTACTTC TRBD1 TRBJ2-7 many TRBV20-1
CAWSPVRTDTQYF TGTGCCTGGAGTCCCGTCCGTACAGATACGCAGTATTTT - TRBJ2-3 many TRBV30
CASSYSPRVGTDTQYF TGTGCCAGCAGTTACTCTCCCCGGGTTGGCACAGATACGCAGTATTTT - TRBJ2-3 many TRBV6-5
CASSTGTGGTDTQYF TGTGCCAGCAGTACCGGGACAGGGGGCACAGATACGCAGTATTTT TRBD1 TRBJ2-3 medium-sized TRBV12-3/TRBV12-4
CASSFPGTWAHEQYF TGCGCCAGCAGCTTCCCCGGGACATGGGCTCACGAGCAGTACTTC - TRBJ2-7 many TRBV5-1
CASSLRGSGEQYF TGCGCCAGCAGCTTGCGAGGGTCGGGAGAGCAGTACTTC - TRBJ2-7 many TRBV5-1
CASSLGPPVMGQGRNIQYF TGTGCCAGCAGCTTAGGTCCTCCGGTGATGGGACAGGGGAGAAACATTCAGTACTTC TRBD1 TRBJ2-4 many TRBV7-8
CASSEYLPGGPGQPQHF TGTGCCAGCAGTGAATACCTCCCAGGCGGGCCTGGGCAGCCCCAGCATTTT - TRBJ1-5 many TRBV25-1
CASSQAGLAVYNEQFF TGTGCCAGCAGCCAGGCGGGACTAGCGGTATACAATGAGCAGTTCTTC TRBD2 TRBJ2-1 many TRBV3-1
CSVGRANTGELFF TGCAGTGTGGGCCGGGCCAACACCGGGGAGCTGTTTTTT - TRBJ2-2 many TRBV20-1
CSAPTGKGETQYF TGCAGTGCTCCGACAGGGAAGGGAGAGACCCAGTACTTC TRBD1 TRBJ2-5 many TRBV20-1
CASSIDAGRSRPQHF TGTGCCAGTAGTATAGATGCCGGCCGGTCTCGGCCCCAGCATTTT - TRBJ1-5 - TRBV19
CATAPREDGPLFF TGTGCCACCGCCCCTAGGGAGGACGGCCCACTGTTTTTT - TRBJ1-4 many TRBV15
CAISDNMNTEAFF TGTGCCATCAGTGATAATATGAACACTGAAGCTTTCTTT - TRBJ1-1 many TRBV10-3
CASSSRVPSGNTIYF TGTGCCAGCAGTTCACGGGTCCCCTCTGGAAACACCATATATTTT - TRBJ1-3 many TRBV12-3/TRBV12-4
CASTTSGAYNEQFF TGTGCCAGTACCACTAGCGGGGCATACAATGAGCAGTTCTTC TRBD2 TRBJ2-1 many TRBV2
CASSLMIGGQEEQYF TGTGCCAGCAGCTTAATGATTGGGGGGCAGGAGGAGCAGTACTTC - TRBJ2-7 many TRBV7-6
CARQGRSGGGYTF TGTGCCAGACAGGGGCGAAGTGGAGGAGGCTACACCTTC TRBD1 TRBJ1-2 many TRBV2
CASSGGAGLDEQFF TGTGCCAGCAGTGGAGGAGCGGGGCTGGATGAGCAGTTCTTC TRBD2 TRBJ2-1 many TRBV2
CASSLVEGQETQYF TGTGCCAGCAGCTTAGTGGAGGGGCAAGAGACCCAGTACTTC - TRBJ2-5 many TRBV7-9
CASSLSPREETQYF TGCGCCAGCAGCCTATCACCACGAGAAGAGACCCAGTACTTC - TRBJ2-5 many TRBV5-1
CASSEPRGTSAYNEQFF TGTGCCAGCAGCGAGCCCCGAGGGACTAGCGCCTACAATGAGCAGTTCTTC TRBD2 TRBJ2-1 many TRBV9
CASSASLGSLDYGYTF TGTGCCAGCAGCGCCTCTTTGGGGAGTCTCGACTATGGCTACACCTTC - TRBJ1-2 - TRBV9
CASSYSEDYYEQYF TGTGCCAGCAGTTACTCGGAGGACTACTACGAGCAGTACTTC - TRBJ2-7 many TRBV6-5
CASSLASGNSGANVLTF TGCGCCAGCAGCTTGGCCTCGGGGAACTCTGGGGCCAACGTCCTGACTTTC - TRBJ2-6 many TRBV5-1
CSAIWLSSYNEQFF TGCAGTGCTATCTGGTTGAGCTCCTACAATGAGCAGTTCTTC - TRBJ2-1 many TRBV20-1
CAITMGNSPLHF TGTGCCATCACAATGGGGAATTCACCCCTCCACTTT - TRBJ1-6 medium-sized TRBV10-3
CAISESWGTPSYEQYF TGTGCCATCAGTGAGTCGTGGGGGACCCCAAGCTACGAGCAGTACTTC - TRBJ2-7 many TRBV10-3
CASSLTQEGGLQYF TGCGCCAGCAGCTTGACACAGGAGGGGGGCTTGCAGTACTTC - TRBJ2-7 medium-sized TRBV5-1
CATSPSGREGLNEQFF TGTGCCACCAGTCCAAGCGGGAGGGAAGGGCTGAATGAGCAGTTCTTC TRBD2 TRBJ2-1 many TRBV24-1
CASSVYRGGYEQYF TGTGCCAGCAGTGTCTACCGGGGGGGCTACGAGCAGTACTTC TRBD2 TRBJ2-7 medium-sized TRBV28
CASSSRSGRGLNTQYF TGTGCCAGCAGCTCGCGAAGCGGCAGGGGTCTGAATACGCAGTATTTT - TRBJ2-3 - TRBV7-2
CASSLYGGGLSYEQYF TGTGCCAGCAGTTTATATGGGGGGGGGCTTTCCTACGAGCAGTACTTC - TRBJ2-7 many TRBV27
CSAFSGSMETQYF TGCAGTGCTTTCAGCGGGAGTATGGAGACCCAGTACTTC TRBD2 TRBJ2-5 many TRBV20-1
CASSFYICSAEDRGQETQYF - - TRBJ2-5 - TRBV5-5
CSVSGQQKETQYF TGCAGTGTTTCGGGACAGCAGAAAGAGACCCAGTACTTC TRBD1 TRBJ2-5 - TRBV20-1
CASSKITGDEQYF TGTGCCAGCAGCAAAATTACAGGGGACGAGCAGTACTTC TRBD1 TRBJ2-7 - TRBV14
CASSQTRSVYGYTF TGTGCCAGCAGCCAGACTAGGTCTGTCTATGGCTACACCTTC - TRBJ1-2 many TRBV14
CASRPGTRGLGYTF TGTGCCAGCAGGCCCGGGACCCGGGGGCTTGGCTACACCTTC - TRBJ1-2 many TRBV25-1
CSADARVGGSYNSPLHF TGCAGTGCGGACGCTCGGGTGGGAGGATCCTATAATTCACCCCTCCACTTT - TRBJ1-6 many TRBV20-1
CASSQNPTGGGETQYF TGCGCCAGCAGCCAAAACCCGACAGGGGGGGGAGAGACCCAGTACTTC TRBD1 TRBJ2-5 many TRBV4-3
CSARVGDLNTEAFF TGCAGTGCTAGAGTCGGAGACCTGAACACTGAAGCTTTCTTT - TRBJ1-1 many TRBV20-1
CASSRYNEQFF TGTGCCAGCTCCCGTTACAATGAGCAGTTCTTC - TRBJ2-1 many TRBV5-8
CSARDGEDSPLHF TGCAGTGCACGGGACGGCGAAGATTCACCCCTCCACTTT - TRBJ1-6 many TRBV20-1
CASSLALAGRGYGYTF TGTGCCAGCAGCTTAGCCCTAGCGGGGAGGGGCTATGGCTACACCTTC - TRBJ1-2 many TRBV7-2
CASSDGTSHTGELFF TGTGCCAGCAGCGACGGGACTTCGCACACCGGGGAGCTGTTTTTT - TRBJ2-2 many TRBV6-5
CASSPERNEQFF TGCGCCAGCAGCCCGGAGCGCAATGAGCAGTTCTTC - TRBJ2-1 many TRBV5-1